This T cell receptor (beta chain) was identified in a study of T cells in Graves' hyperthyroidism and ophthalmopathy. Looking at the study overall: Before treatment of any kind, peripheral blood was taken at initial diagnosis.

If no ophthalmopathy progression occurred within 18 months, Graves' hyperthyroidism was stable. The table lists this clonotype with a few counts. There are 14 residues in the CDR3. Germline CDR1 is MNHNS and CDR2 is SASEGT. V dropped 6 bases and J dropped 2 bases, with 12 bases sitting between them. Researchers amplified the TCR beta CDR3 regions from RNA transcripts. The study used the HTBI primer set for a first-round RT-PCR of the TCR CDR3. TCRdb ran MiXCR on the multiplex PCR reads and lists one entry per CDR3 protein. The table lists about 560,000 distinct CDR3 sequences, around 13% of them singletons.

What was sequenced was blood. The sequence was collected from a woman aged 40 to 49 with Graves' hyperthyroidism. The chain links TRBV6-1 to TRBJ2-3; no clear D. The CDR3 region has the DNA TGTGCCAGCAGATACCCTGACCACACAGATACGCAGTATTTT. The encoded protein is CASRYPDHTDTQYF.